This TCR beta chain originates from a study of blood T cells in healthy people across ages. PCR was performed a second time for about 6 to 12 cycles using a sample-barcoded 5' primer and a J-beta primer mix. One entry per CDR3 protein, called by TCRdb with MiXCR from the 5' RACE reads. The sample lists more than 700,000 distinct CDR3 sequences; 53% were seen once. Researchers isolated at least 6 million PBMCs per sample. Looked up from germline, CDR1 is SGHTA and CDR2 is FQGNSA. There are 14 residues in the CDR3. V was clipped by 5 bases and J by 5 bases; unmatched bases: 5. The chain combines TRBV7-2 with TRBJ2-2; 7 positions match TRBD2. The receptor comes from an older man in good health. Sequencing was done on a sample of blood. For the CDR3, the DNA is TGTGCCAGCAGCCCTTGGGGGGGGACCGGGGAGCTGTTTTTT. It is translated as CASSPWGGTGELFF.